These 2 T cell receptor beta chains were all obtained from the same sample, sequenced in a study of T-cell memory formation after mild COVID-19. MiXCR was run by TCRdb on the 5' RACE reads, yielding one entry per CDR3 protein. The profile shows 250,000 to 350,000 distinct CDR3 sequences, just under 20% of them singletons. What was sequenced was PBMCs or a T cell subset sorted from them (not recorded which). The receptor source for this set is a man aged 18 to 29 who had mild COVID-19 (a few samples of this study predate the infection). Cell type and time point are not known.

This clonotype has more than one count but fewer than ten. For the CDR3, the DNA is TGCGCCAGCAGCGAGGGCCTGTCCACCGGGGAGCTGTTTTTT. Translating gives CASSEGLSTGELFF. The chain joins TRBV5-1 to TRBJ2-2; a weak D match, TRBD2 (5 bases). V lost 4 bases, J lost 4 bases, and 11 bases lay in between. Germline CDR1 and CDR2: SGHRS and YFSETQ. The CDR3 sequence is 14 residues long.

The CDR3 sequence: CSADSITDTQYF. The CDR3 DNA reads as TGCAGTGCGGACAGCATCACAGATACGCAGTATTTT. The chain carries TRBV20-1 and TRBJ2-3; a possible D gene is TRBD1 (6 bases). Germline V gene data show CDR1 as DFQATT and CDR2 as SNEGSKA (reference sequence). The CDR3 spans 12 residues. V gave up 6 bases and J gave up 2 bases, with 9 bases separating them.